These 21 T cell receptor beta chains were all obtained from the same sample, sequenced in a study of T cell changes during pregnancy in multiple sclerosis. TCRdb's table, derived via immunoSEQ multiplex PCR, lists solely in-frame clones and lacks some. The repertoire consists of around 56,000 clones, with less than 95% occurring once and the leading ten covering around 2%. The material was peripheral blood, obtained in the first trimester of pregnancy. These receptors were taken from a female donor in good health, enrolled as a control in a pregnancy study.

The V call is TRBV10-3, the J call TRBJ1-3; the D is unclear. This CDR3 spans 13 amino acids. The germline V gene encodes CDR1 ENHRY and CDR2 SYGVKD. Trimming removed 0 bases from V and 4 bases from J, with 4 bases in between. This CDR3 reads CAISESEGNTIYF. CDR3 DNA sequence: TGTGCCATCAGTGAGTCGGAGGGAAACACCATATATTTT.

This chain joins TRBV9 and TRBJ1-1; tentative D call: TRBD1 (5 bases). The V and J ends lost 7 bases and 2 bases respectively, with 12 bases between them. Germline-derived CDR1 and CDR2 are SGDLS and YYNGEE. This CDR3 contains 13 residues. For the CDR3, the DNA is TGTGCCAGCGGGAGGGGACCCAACACTGAAGCTTTCTTT. It is translated as CASGRGPNTEAFF.

This chain links TRBV18 with TRBJ2-1; tentative D call: TRBD2 (6 bases). Between the trimmed V and J ends, which lost 3 bases and 13 bases, there was a span of 13 bases. The germline V gene has CDR1 KGHSH and CDR2 LQKENI. The CDR3 loop spans 12 amino acids. The CDR3 bases are TGTGCCAGCTCACCGGTAAAGACTAGTCAGTTCTTC. Amino acid sequence: CASSPVKTSQFF.

The chain couples TRBV28 to TRBJ2-4, with 8 bases lining up with TRBD2. Germline V lookup: CDR1 MDHEN, CDR2 SYDVKM. The CDR3 is made up of 19 amino acids. Unmatched junction bases numbered 14, after V lost 3 bases and J lost 1 base. The CDR3 bases are TGTGCCAGCAGTTTTTCCGCAACAGGTCGGGGGGGGGCCAAAAACATTCAGTACTTC. As protein: CASSFSATGRGGAKNIQYF.

The chain carries TRBV4-1 and TRBJ2-1, with D possibly matching TRBD2 (5 bases). CDR1 is MGHRA, CDR2 YSYEKL, per germline. This CDR3 has 16 residues. The V end was cut by 0 bases, the J end by 6 bases, with 15 bases between. DNA for the CDR3: TGCGCCAGCAGCCAAGATTCGGGGATTTACGGCAATGAGCAGTTCTTC. This translates into CASSQDSGIYGNEQFF.

Only one count was recorded for this clone. V and J are TRBV21-1 and TRBJ2-2; no DNA check was done on the table's D call, TRBD1. TRBV21-1 represents a pseudogene. There are 18 residues in the CDR3. The CDR3 DNA sequence: TGTGCCAGCAGCAAATTAGAGGACACCCGAGGGAACACCGGGGAGCTGTTTTTT. It specifies CASSKLEDTRGNTGELFF.

CDR3: CASTLIAGGWNEQFF. As DNA, the CDR3 is TGTGCCAGCACCCTTATAGCGGGGGGTTGGAATGAGCAGTTCTTC. The genes are TRBV27 and TRBJ2-1; 10 positions match TRBD2. This CDR3 region has 15 residues. J lost 7 bases, V lost 7 bases, and 10 bases had no gene match. Germline V gene data show CDR1 as MNHEY and CDR2 as SMNVEV (reference sequence).

The chain carries TRBV27 and TRBJ2-3, with 8 bases matching TRBD2. Germline CDR1 reads MNHEY; CDR2 reads SMNVEV (reference sequence). CDR3 length: 14 amino acids. Trimming took 2 bases from V and 10 from J; bases not matched to a gene: 8. CDR3 loop: CASSLRMPGLAQYF. The CDR3 nucleotides are TGTGCCAGCAGTTTACGCATGCCGGGACTAGCGCAGTATTTT.

This clone appeared a single time. V usage is TRBV7-9 and J usage is TRBJ2-1; tentative D call: TRBD2 (5 bases). Between the trimmed V and J ends, which lost 3 bases and 1 base, there was a span of 10 bases. The CDR3 runs to 15 residues. CDR1 is SEHNR, CDR2 FQNEAQ, per germline (reference sequence). DNA of the CDR3: TGTGCCAGCAGCTTGGCGGGTTCGTCCTACAATGAGCAGTTCTTC. Amino acid sequence: CASSLAGSSYNEQFF.

V usage is TRBV29-1 and J usage is TRBJ2-7, with D possibly being TRBD2 (5 bases). In germline, CDR1 is SQVTM, CDR2 ANQGSEA. The length of the CDR3 is 15 residues. Deletions cut 1 base from V and 0 bases from J, with 13 bases between. The CDR3: CSVEVISGSSYEQYF. The DNA of the CDR3 is TGCAGCGTTGAAGTTATAAGTGGGAGCTCCTACGAGCAGTACTTC.

The V and J genes are TRBV4-2 and TRBJ1-2, with D hard to call. There are 14 residues in the CDR3. Trimming cost V 0 bases and J 8 bases, with 13 bases left between them. Germline values: CDR1 LGHNA, CDR2 YNFKEQ. The CDR3 DNA is TGTGCCAGCAGCCAAGATTCCGGGTTCAACGGCTACACCTTC. Protein product: CASSQDSGFNGYTF.

The rearrangement uses TRBV7-9 and TRBJ2-1; 9 bases align to TRBD2. The CDR3 consists of 15 residues. Germline V gene data show CDR1 as SEHNR and CDR2 as FQNEAQ (reference sequence). Trimming took 3 bases from V and 1 from J; bases not matched to a gene: 1. The chain's CDR3 is CASSFSGGSYNEQFF. Here the CDR3 DNA reads TGTGCCAGCAGCTTTAGCGGGGGATCCTACAATGAGCAGTTCTTC.

The chain couples TRBV7-9 to TRBJ2-1, with TRBD2 matching over 10 bases. Per germline, CDR1 SEHNR and CDR2 FQNEAQ (reference sequence). Trimming at V came to 5 bases and at J to 3 bases, leaving 7 bases not matched to a gene. CDR3 length: 16 amino acids. In DNA, the CDR3 is TGTGCCAGCAGCCGGACTAGCGGAGACTTCTACAATGAGCAGTTCTTC. Translation: CASSRTSGDFYNEQFF.

DNA of the CDR3: TGTGCCAGCAGCTTCCCTGGGTCCAGGGCGAACACTGAAGCTTTCTTT. Protein sequence: CASSFPGSRANTEAFF. V gene TRBV7-9 combines with J gene TRBJ1-1; tentative D call: TRBD1 (5 bases). Germline V gene sequence: CDR1 SEHNR, CDR2 FQNEAQ (reference sequence). Trimming took off 3 bases at V and 1 base at J, with 15 bases between the two ends. The CDR3 length is 16 residues.

This sequence joins TRBV11-3 and TRBJ1-1, with D maybe TRBD1 (6 bases). The V and J ends lost 3 bases and 4 bases respectively, with 9 bases between them. Germline values: CDR1 SGHNT, CDR2 YENEEA. The CDR3 totals 13 residues. DNA for the CDR3: TGTGCCAGCAGCTTCCTCAGGGGCACTGAAGCTTTCTTT. Residues: CASSFLRGTEAFF.

The chain has TRBV5-1 and TRBJ2-5; TRBD2 agrees at 9 bases. The CDR3 runs 16 residues. Germline assignment: CDR1 SGHRS and CDR2 YFSETQ. V was pared by 2 bases and J by 0 bases, with 5 bases of the junction left unmatched. The CDR3 region is CASSLGPSGDQETQYF. Here the CDR3 DNA reads TGCGCCAGCAGCTTAGGCCCTAGCGGGGACCAAGAGACCCAGTACTTC.

V and J are TRBV27 and TRBJ2-7; 8 nucleotides line up with TRBD1. Trimming removed 3 bases from V and 4 bases from J; junction bases left unmatched: 14. The CDR3 sequence is 17 residues long. Germline CDR1 is MNHEY and CDR2 is SMNVEV (reference sequence). CDR3 sequence reads: CASSFKSGGSNLYEQYF. The CDR3 DNA sequence: TGTGCCAGCAGTTTCAAATCAGGGGGCTCGAATTTATACGAGCAGTACTTC.

The chain couples TRBV5-1 to TRBJ2-5; D remains unclear. Germline V lookup: CDR1 SGHRS, CDR2 YFSETQ. This CDR3 has 14 amino acids. Trimming shortened V by 1 base and J by 0 bases, and 7 bases separated the two germline ends. CDR3 DNA: TGCGCCAGCAGCTTGAAACAGTACCAAGAGACCCAGTACTTC. Protein sequence: CASSLKQYQETQYF.

The chain recombines TRBV4-1 with TRBJ2-2; D is undetermined. V was shortened by 1 base and J by 6 bases, with 6 bases between the two germline ends. CDR3 length: 13 residues. Germline lookup yields CDR1 MGHRA and CDR2 YSYEKL. The CDR3 is CASSQALAGELFF. The CDR3 DNA reads TGCGCCAGCAGCCAAGCCCTAGCCGGGGAGCTGTTTTTT.

This clone was seen a single time. This sequence joins TRBV6-1 and TRBJ2-1; 10 bases are a match to TRBD2. The CDR3 loop spans 14 amino acids. CDR1 is MNHNS, CDR2 SASEGT, per germline. J lost 9 bases, V lost 7 bases, and 9 bases had no gene match. The CDR3 spells CASISGLAVGEQFF. CDR3 DNA: TGTGCCAGCATTAGCGGACTAGCGGTTGGTGAGCAGTTCTTC.

The chain has TRBV5-1 and TRBJ2-7; 11 nucleotides agree with TRBD2. V was clipped by 5 bases and J by 4 bases; unmatched bases: 5. CDR1 is SGHRS and CDR2 is YFSETQ in the germline V gene. The CDR3 is 14 amino acids. The CDR3 spells CASRPGLAVYEQYF. The CDR3 DNA reads as TGCGCCAGCAGACCGGGACTAGCGGTATACGAGCAGTACTTC.